The 24 T cell receptor beta chains below were found in one sample sequenced in a study of cytomegalovirus exposure and HLA in healthy donors. TCRdb's table, derived via immunoSEQ multiplex PCR, lists solely in-frame clones and lacks some. This sample has 100,000 to 150,000 clones, with about 96% found just once. Sequenced sample: PBMCs. The origin of the receptors is a young man in good health and CMV-seronegative.

This chain links TRBV5-1 with TRBJ2-2; 8 nucleotides agree with TRBD2. The germline V gene has CDR1 SGHRS and CDR2 YFSETQ. V was pared by 8 bases and J by 7 bases, with 10 bases of the junction left unmatched. The CDR3 is made up of 14 amino acids. Here the CDR3 DNA reads TGCGCCAGTTCCGGGACTAGAATAATCGGGGAGCTGTTTTTT. Translated: CASSGTRIIGELFF. The full variable domain, with the rest looked up from reference TRBV5-1 and TRBJ2-2, is KAGVTQTPRYLIKTRGQQVTLSCSPISGHRSVSWYQQTPGQGLQFLFEYFSETQRNKGNFPGRFSGRQFSNSRSEMNVSTLELGDSALYLCASSGTRIIGELFFGEGSRLTVL.

V gene TRBV29-1 combines with J gene TRBJ2-2; 7 bases are a match to TRBD1. The V gene's germline CDR1 is SQVTM and CDR2 ANQGSEA. The V gene end was trimmed by 3 bases and the J gene end by 6 bases; junction bases not matched to a gene: 4. CDR3 size: 13 residues. DNA for the CDR3: TGCAGCGTTGACGAGGGGGCCGCCGGGGAGCTGTTTTTT. Its protein is CSVDEGAAGELFF.

The chain recombines TRBV4-1 with TRBJ2-7; a possible D gene is TRBD2 (6 bases). Germline V CDR1 and CDR2: MGHRA, YSYEKL. The ends were cut back, 2 bases at V and 5 bases at J, with 16 bases in the middle. The CDR3 has 15 residues. The CDR3 DNA reads as TGCGCCAGCAGCCAACTCACGGGAGCCCCCCACGAGCAGTACTTC. Encoded protein: CASSQLTGAPHEQYF.

The rearrangement links TRBV30 to TRBJ1-3; 9 nucleotides line up with TRBD1. Germline V lookup: CDR1 GTSNPN, CDR2 SVGIG (reference sequence). Germline trimming cut 0 bases from V and 3 bases from J; bases unmatched to any gene: 12. The CDR3 consists of 18 residues. The CDR3 protein is CAWSVLWGTGNVGNTIYF. For the CDR3, the DNA is TGTGCCTGGAGTGTACTTTGGGGGACAGGGAACGTTGGAAACACCATATATTTT.

The genes are TRBV7-9 and TRBJ2-5; 9 bases map to TRBD2. The germline CDR1 and CDR2 sequences are SEHNR and FQNEAQ (reference sequence). V lost 5 bases and J lost 5; bases outside the gene matches: 3. The CDR3 totals 13 residues. The CDR3 sequence is CASSPSGAETQYF. As DNA, the CDR3 is TGTGCCAGCAGCCCTAGCGGGGCGGAGACCCAGTACTTC.

CDR3 nucleotides: TGCGCCAGCAGGCTCACGACCCCGGACAGGAATGGCTACACCTTC. Translation gives CASRLTTPDRNGYTF. The chain combines TRBV5-1 with TRBJ1-2; TRBD1 matches 7 bases. Germline values: CDR1 SGHRS, CDR2 YFSETQ. The CDR3 has 15 residues. V lost 5 bases to trimming and J lost 6 bases; unmatched junction nucleotides: 13.

The V gene is TRBV10-2, the J gene TRBJ2-1; perhaps TRBD1 as D (5 bases). Between the trimmed V and J ends, which lost 6 bases and 5 bases, there was a span of 8 bases. The CDR3 extends over 12 amino acids. The germline V gene has CDR1 WSHSY and CDR2 SAAADI. The CDR3 region has the DNA TGCGCCAGCAGGGACACCAACAATGAGCAGTTCTTC. This encodes CASRDTNNEQFF.

This clone appeared a few times. This chain links TRBV6-5 with TRBJ1-2; maybe TRBD1 (5 bases). Per the germline V gene, CDR1 is MNHEY and CDR2 is SVGAGI. The CDR3 has 13 residues. V dropped 5 bases and J dropped 6 bases, with 13 bases sitting between them. For the CDR3, the DNA is TGTGCCAGCAGTCGCAGACAAGGGGATGGCTACACCTTC. This translates into CASSRRQGDGYTF.

The V and J genes are TRBV18 and TRBJ2-7, with D perhaps matching TRBD1 (5 bases). CDR3 size: 15 residues. Germline CDR1 is KGHSH and CDR2 is LQKENI. The germline V and J ends were trimmed by 5 bases and 4 bases, with 18 bases remaining between them. CDR3 bases: TGTGCCAGCTCATCGACAGCTATTGAAGGGTACGAGCAGTACTTC. Protein sequence: CASSSTAIEGYEQYF.

V is TRBV29-1 and J is TRBJ2-7; 10 bases line up with TRBD1. The germline V gene has CDR1 SQVTM and CDR2 ANQGSEA. This CDR3 is built from 14 residues. V was clipped by 1 base and J by 3 bases; unmatched bases: 3. The CDR3: CSVEGDRGSYEQYF. The CDR3 nucleotides read TGCAGCGTTGAAGGGGACAGGGGAAGCTACGAGCAGTACTTC.

The chain recombines TRBV7-2 with TRBJ2-2; the match to TRBD2 covers 12 bases. The germline CDR1 and CDR2 sequences are SGHTA and FQGNSA. This CDR3 is 17 amino acids long. J was trimmed by 4 bases and V by 1 base; bases with no gene match: 4. This chain's CDR3 is CASSLGSGLAGTGELFF. The CDR3 nucleotides are TGTGCCAGCAGCTTAGGTTCGGGACTAGCGGGCACCGGGGAGCTGTTTTTT.

The V call is TRBV13, the J call TRBJ1-2, with 10 nucleotides matching TRBD1. The V segment lost 0 bases and the J segment 6 bases; nucleotides outside the gene matches: 13. The CDR3 is 18 amino acids. Germline CDR1 and CDR2: PRHDT and FYEKMQ (reference sequence). This chain's CDR3 is CASSLGQWGTGDRDGYTF. CDR3 DNA: TGTGCCAGCAGCTTAGGCCAGTGGGGGACAGGGGATCGGGATGGCTACACCTTC.

The CDR3 sequence is CASSLIGGNTEAFF. The CDR3 coding sequence is TGTGCCAGCAGCTTAATCGGGGGGAACACTGAAGCTTTCTTT. V and J are TRBV5-8 and TRBJ1-1, with D possibly matching TRBD1 (5 bases). The CDR3 contains 14 residues. Germline V lookup: CDR1 SGHTS, CDR2 YDEGEE. Trimming left V 2 bases short and J 1 base short, with 9 bases between.

The gene calls are TRBV15 and TRBJ1-1, with D possibly TRBD1 on 5 matching bases. The germline V and J ends were trimmed by 1 base and 3 bases, with 9 bases remaining between them. This CDR3 has 14 residues. Germline CDR1 reads LNHNV; CDR2 reads YYDKDF (reference sequence). Written as DNA, the CDR3 is TGTGCCACCAGCAGAGGCGGGACCGACACTGAAGCTTTCTTT. Protein sequence: CATSRGGTDTEAFF. The entire variable domain, with the rest obtained from reference TRBV15 and TRBJ1-1, is as follows: DAMVIQNPRYQVTQFGKPVTLSCSQTLNHNVMYWYQQKSSQAPKLLFHYYDKDFNNEADTPDNFQSRRPNTSFCFLDIRSPGLGDTAMYLCATSRGGTDTEAFFGQGTRLTVV.

This chain connects TRBV7-6 to TRBJ1-2, with 8 bases fitting TRBD1. This CDR3 is built from 13 residues. Germline V gives CDR1 SGHVS, CDR2 FNYEAQ. V trimming: 3 bases; J trimming: 6 bases; junction bases outside the gene matches: 3. The chain's CDR3 is CASSLGRGHGYTF. The CDR3, as DNA: TGTGCCAGCAGCTTGGGCAGGGGGCATGGCTACACCTTC.

The rearrangement uses TRBV28 and TRBJ2-3; D is ambiguous. CDR1 and CDR2 from the germline V gene are MDHEN and SYDVKM. V lost 7 bases, J lost 2 bases, and 16 bases lay in between. This CDR3 comprises 15 residues. The CDR3 nucleotides are TGTGCCAGCATACAAGGTGGCGGCTACACAGATACGCAGTATTTT. Translated: CASIQGGGYTDTQYF.

The J gene is TRBJ2-7, the V gene TRBV7-8, with 7 bases lining up with TRBD1. The V and J ends lost 5 bases and 3 bases, in that order; junction bases with no gene match: 10. The V gene's germline CDR1 is SGHVS and CDR2 FQNEAQ. This CDR3 is built from 15 residues. DNA of the CDR3: TGTGCCAGCAGCGCCTTCACCGGGACAGTCTACGAGCAGTACTTC. Protein: CASSAFTGTVYEQYF.

The chain employs TRBV27 and TRBJ2-5; 7 bases line up with TRBD2. Germline loops: CDR1 MNHEY, CDR2 SMNVEV (reference sequence). After removal of 6 bases from V and 1 base from J, the junction contained 5 bases not matched to a gene. The CDR3 is made up of 14 amino acids. The CDR3 nucleotides are TGTGCCAGCAGCCGTACTAGCGTCCAAGAGACCCAGTACTTC. This codes for CASSRTSVQETQYF.

The chain uses TRBV6-6 and TRBJ2-7; D may be TRBD1 (6 bases). The CDR3 is 13 residues long. The germline CDR1 and CDR2 sequences are MNHNY and SVGAGI (reference sequence). Trimming left V 4 bases short and J 4 bases short, with 11 bases between. CDR3 in DNA: TGTGCCAGCAGTTGGGGGCAGGGATACGAGCAGTACTTC. Translation gives CASSWGQGYEQYF.

This clone was picked up one time. This rearrangement joins TRBV11-1 to TRBJ2-1, with 9 positions matching TRBD2. The CDR3 contains 17 residues. CDR1 and CDR2 from the germline V gene are SGHAT and FQDESV (reference sequence). J gave up 2 bases and V 5 bases, and 10 bases lay outside the gene matches. In DNA form, the CDR3 reads TGTGCCAGCAGCCCCTCGGGCGAGCGGGGGGCCTACAATGAGCAGTTCTTC. Amino acid sequence: CASSPSGERGAYNEQFF.

The chain is built from TRBV29-1 and TRBJ2-2; D gene unclear. Between the trimmed V and J ends, which lost 4 bases and 7 bases, there was a span of 10 bases. The germline CDR1 and CDR2 sequences are SQVTM and ANQGSEA. The CDR3 has 12 residues. CDR3 nucleotide sequence: TGCAGCGTTGGTTTTAGAGACGGGGAGCTGTTTTTT. It translates to CSVGFRDGELFF.

This chain joins TRBV27 and TRBJ2-2; no firm D call. The CDR3 runs to 14 residues. Germline V gene lookup returns CDR1 MNHEY and CDR2 SMNVEV (reference sequence). V lost 2 bases and J 0 bases, leaving 4 bases between the germline ends. CDR3 sequence (DNA): TGTGCCAGCAGTTTAACAGCGAACACCGGGGAGCTGTTTTTT. Its protein product is CASSLTANTGELFF.

This sequence joins TRBV13 and TRBJ1-1; maybe TRBD1 (5 bases). With 7 bases removed from V and 0 bases from J, the gap between germline ends came to 12 bases. The CDR3 is 14 residues long. Germline V gene data show CDR1 as PRHDT and CDR2 as FYEKMQ (reference sequence). CDR3 in amino acids: CASTPRGMNTEAFF. CDR3 DNA sequence: TGTGCCAGCACCCCCCGGGGGATGAACACTGAAGCTTTCTTT.

The chain combines TRBV4-1 with TRBJ1-1; the D gene is possibly TRBD1 (5 bases). The CDR3 spans 17 residues. Trimming took 4 bases from V and 0 from J, leaving 18 bases between them. In germline, CDR1 is MGHRA, CDR2 YSYEKL. The CDR3 loop is CASSLGVGGLVNTEAFF. In DNA, the CDR3 is TGCGCCAGCAGCCTCGGGGTTGGGGGACTGGTGAACACTGAAGCTTTCTTT.